This T cell receptor (beta chain) was sequenced during a study of blood T cell repertoires in COVID-19. The assay was immunoSEQ multiplex PCR, and TCRdb's table has in-frame clones only and misses some. The table records some 300,000 clones, approximately 90% of them present only once. Trimming cost V 5 bases and J 7 bases, with 24 bases left between them. This CDR3 has 16 amino acids. Germline-derived CDR1 and CDR2 are SEHNR and FQNEAQ (reference sequence). V is TRBV7-9 and J is TRBJ2-7; TRBD2 might be the D (5 bases). The sample consisted of peripheral blood. The sequence was obtained from a woman aged 25-40 years who had recovered from COVID-19. The CDR3 nucleotides are TGTGCCAGCAGCCCCCTTTGGCCAGCTTCTACGGGAGAGCAGTACTTC. This gives the protein CASSPLWPASTGEQYF.